These T cell receptor beta chains were read from a single sample in a study of T-cell reconstitution after alpha-beta-depleted transplantation in children. TCRdb analysed the PCR reads with MiXCR anew, one entry per CDR3 protein. The data hold some 6,000 distinct CDR3 sequences, with around 15% observed a single time. Sequenced here: PBMCs, mostly from graft donor cells, sampled 60 days after TCRalphabeta/CD19-depleted stem cell transplant. Receptors were obtained from a male patient under 18 who had a stem cell transplant for acute myeloid leukemia, so the T cells may come from the graft donor. Both conserved end residues are part of each CDR3. Each record gives: V gene, CDR3 length, clone size, D gene, J gene, CDR3 protein, CDR3 DNA. A D gene is named only where the DNA matches it firmly. Clone size, where shown, is once, few, many, or a class for clones that have expanded.

>TRBV7-3|15|medium-sized|TRBD2|TRBJ2-3
CASSSPGLALNTQYF
TGTGCCAGCAGCTCCCCGGGACTAGCGCTCAATACGCAGTATTTT
>TRBV4-3|14|once|TRBD1|TRBJ1-1
CASSHGGQSPEAFF
TGCGCCAGCAGCCATGGGGGACAGTCACCAGAAGCTTTCTTT
>TRBV20-1|13|NA|NA|TRBJ2-5
CSAPRGYQETQYF
TGCAGTGCCCCCCGGGGATACCAAGAGACCCAGTACTTC
>TRBV10-3|13|medium-sized|NA|TRBJ2-1
CAISELPGDEQFF
TGTGCCATCAGTGAGCTCCCGGGGGATGAGCAGTTCTTC
>TRBV19|17|medium-sized|TRBD1|TRBJ2-3
CASRRGPGQGVIDTQYF
TGTGCCAGTCGAAGGGGACCGGGACAGGGGGTGATAGATACGCAGTATTTT
>TRBV6-5|15|NA|TRBD1|TRBJ1-2
CASSYSAVTGDGYTF
TGTGCCAGCAGTTACTCCGCGGTGACAGGGGATGGCTACACCTTC
>TRBV20-1|16|medium-sized|TRBD1|TRBJ1-1
CSARDGRGTENTEAFF
TGCAGTGCTAGAGATGGACGAGGGACAGAGAACACTGAAGCTTTCTTT
>TRBV27|15|NA|NA|TRBJ2-7
CASSLEGPSSYEQYF
TGTGCCAGCAGTTTAGAGGGGCCATCATCCTACGAGCAGTACTTC
>TRBV6-2/TRBV6-3|14|medium-sized|NA|TRBJ2-1
CASSYSMRGNEQFF
TGTGCCAGCAGTTACTCGATGCGAGGGAATGAGCAGTTCTTC
>TRBV19|15|NA|TRBD1|TRBJ2-7
CASRSGTGNSYEQYF
TGTGCCAGTCGTTCCGGGACAGGGAACTCCTACGAGCAGTACTTC
>TRBV5-4|13|NA|NA|TRBJ1-2
CASSFPGGLGYTF
TGTGCCAGCAGCTTCCCAGGCGGGCTAGGCTACACCTTC
>TRBV28|14|NA|NA|TRBJ2-2
CASSLSGNTGELFF
TGTGCCAGCAGTTTATCGGGGAACACCGGGGAGCTGTTTTTT
>TRBV3-1|14|few|TRBD1|TRBJ2-7
CASSHRTGENEQYF
TGTGCCAGCAGCCATCGGACAGGGGAGAACGAGCAGTACTTC
>TRBV20-1|14|few|NA|TRBJ1-1
CSARPREENTEAFF
TGCAGTGCTAGGCCCCGGGAAGAGAACACTGAAGCTTTCTTT
>TRBV12-3/TRBV12-4|14|few|TRBD1|TRBJ1-5
CASKRTGDHQPQHF
TGTGCCAGCAAAAGAACAGGGGACCATCAGCCCCAGCATTTT
>TRBV20-1|16|few|NA|TRBJ1-4
CSARGISTGVNEKLFF
TGCAGTGCTAGAGGAATAAGCACTGGGGTCAATGAAAAACTGTTTTTT
>TRBV7-2|14|medium-sized|NA|TRBJ2-2
CASSSTPADAELFF
TGTGCCAGCAGCTCTACTCCCGCGGATGCGGAGCTGTTTTTT
>TRBV4-3|15|medium-sized|NA|TRBJ1-4
CASSQDFARLQEVFF
TGCGCCAGCAGCCAAGATTTCGCCCGGTTACAGGAAGTTTTTTTT
>TRBV20-1|12|NA|NA|TRBJ1-6
CSARDGAPALHF
TGCAGTGCTAGAGATGGGGCGCCTGCCCTCCACTTT
>TRBV7-9|16|medium-sized|TRBD2|TRBJ2-7
CASSQILAAVSYEQYF
TGTGCCAGCAGCCAAATACTAGCGGCCGTCTCCTACGAGCAGTACTTC
>TRBV30|11|NA|NA|TRBJ2-1
CAHNSYNEQFF
TGTGCCCATAACTCCTACAATGAGCAGTTCTTC
>TRBV12-3/TRBV12-4|15|few|NA|TRBJ2-7
CASSLTGGTSAEQYF
TGTGCCAGCAGTTTAACCGGGGGCACCTCGGCCGAGCAGTACTTC
>TRBV6-1|15|NA|NA|TRBJ1-2
CASSLPGGENYGYTF
TGTGCCAGCAGTCTTCCGGGGGGGGAAAACTATGGCTACACCTTC